This TCR beta chain was obtained from a study of T cell responses to AZD1222 COVID-19 vaccine. Germline V lookup: CDR1 SEHNR, CDR2 FQNEAQ (reference sequence). The CDR3 sequence is 12 residues long. Deletions cut 5 bases from V and 5 bases from J, with 7 bases between. As regards this clone: What it binds is unknown.

Study outcomes and limitations: Seropositive status at baseline applied to only five or six AZD1222 recipients. Most donors were white British and more were female, and clonal diversity was possibly underestimated. Repertoire collection took place solely once the T cell response had peaked.

Assay used: immunoSEQ multiplex PCR; TCRdb lists only in-frame clones, some missing. The profile shows around 100,000 clones, approximately 90% of them singletons. Specimen: peripheral blood, collected on day 0 of AZD1222 vaccination. This sequence originates from an adult in good health. The V call is TRBV7-9, the J call TRBJ1-5; D gene unclear. CDR3 coding DNA: TGTGCCAGCAGCCTTTACGATCAGCCCCAGCATTTT. Its protein product is CASSLYDQPQHF.